This record covers a single T cell receptor (beta chain). The entry originates in a study of blood T cell repertoires in COVID-19. Study context: The United States, Italy and Spain were the sources of the acute and convalescent COVID-19 samples. PBMCs, B-cell-depleted T cells, or T cells provided the cDNA or gDNA that made up the material.

The germline gives CDR1 SGHTA, CDR2 FQGTGA. The CDR3 covers 18 residues. V lost 5 bases and J lost 6; bases outside the gene matches: 17. Original processing notes: Amplifying reference gene primers gave estimates of nucleated cell counts. The table came from immunoSEQ multiplex PCR; TCRdb's copy has only in-frame clones and leaves some out. Clone size and the V and J calls come from that table; the DNA yielded D and trimming. This table has 150,000 to 200,000 clones, 65% to 90% appearing once. The sequenced sample was peripheral blood. The chain carries TRBV7-3 and TRBJ2-7; 12 bases map to TRBD2. The sequence came from a man aged 50 to 60 with active or convalescent COVID-19. The CDR3 bases are TGTGCCAGCAGCCCTAGCGGGAGGGCCCACTTACGAGCAGTCGAGCAGTACTTC. Translation gives CASSPSGRAHLRAVEQYF. Filled out from reference TRBV7-3 and TRBJ2-7, the complete variable domain reads GAGVSQTPSNKVTEKGKYVELRCDPISGHTALYWYRQSLGQGPEFLIYFQGTGAADDSGLPNDRFFAVRPEGSVSTLKIQRTERGDSAVYLCASSPSGRAHLRAVEQYFGPGTRLTVT.